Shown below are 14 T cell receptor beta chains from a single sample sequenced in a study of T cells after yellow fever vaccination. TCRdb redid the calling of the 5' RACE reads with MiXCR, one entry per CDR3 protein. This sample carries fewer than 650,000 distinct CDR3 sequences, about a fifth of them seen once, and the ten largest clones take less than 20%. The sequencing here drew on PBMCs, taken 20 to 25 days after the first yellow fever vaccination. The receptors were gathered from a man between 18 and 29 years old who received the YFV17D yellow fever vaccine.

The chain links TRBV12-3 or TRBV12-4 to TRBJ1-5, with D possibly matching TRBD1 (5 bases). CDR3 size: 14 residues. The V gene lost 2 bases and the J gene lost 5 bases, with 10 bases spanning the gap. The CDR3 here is CASSLWGGDQPQHF. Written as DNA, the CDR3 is TGTGCCAGCAGTTTATGGGGCGGGGATCAGCCCCAGCATTTT.

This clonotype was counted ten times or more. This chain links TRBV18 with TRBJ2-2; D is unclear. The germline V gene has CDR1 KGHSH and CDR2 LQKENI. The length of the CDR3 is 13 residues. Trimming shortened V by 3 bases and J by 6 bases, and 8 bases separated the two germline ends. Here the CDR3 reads CASSPIAAGELFF. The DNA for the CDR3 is TGTGCCAGCTCACCTATCGCGGCCGGGGAGCTGTTTTTT.

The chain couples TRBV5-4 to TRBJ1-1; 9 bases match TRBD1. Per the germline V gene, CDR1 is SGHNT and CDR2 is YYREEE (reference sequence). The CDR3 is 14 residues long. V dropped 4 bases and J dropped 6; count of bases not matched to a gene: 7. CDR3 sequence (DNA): TGTGCCAGCAGCCGCCGGGACAGGGATGCTGAAGCTTTCTTT. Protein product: CASSRRDRDAEAFF.

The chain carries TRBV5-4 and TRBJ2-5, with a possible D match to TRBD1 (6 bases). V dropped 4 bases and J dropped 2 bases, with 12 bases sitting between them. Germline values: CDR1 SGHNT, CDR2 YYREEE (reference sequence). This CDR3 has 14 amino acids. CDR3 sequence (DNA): TGTGCCAGCAGCCAGGACAGATTTCAAGAGACCCAGTACTTC. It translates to CASSQDRFQETQYF.

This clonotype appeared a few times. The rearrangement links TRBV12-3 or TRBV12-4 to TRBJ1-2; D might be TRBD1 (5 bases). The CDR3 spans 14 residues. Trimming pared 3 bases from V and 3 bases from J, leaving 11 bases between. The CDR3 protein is CASSFVGGDYGYTF. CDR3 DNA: TGTGCCAGCAGTTTTGTCGGGGGTGACTATGGCTACACCTTC.

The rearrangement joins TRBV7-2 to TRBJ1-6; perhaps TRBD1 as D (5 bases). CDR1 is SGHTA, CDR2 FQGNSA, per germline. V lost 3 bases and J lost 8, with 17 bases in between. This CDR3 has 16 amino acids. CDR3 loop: CASSFQTGTWDSPLHF. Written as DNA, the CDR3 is TGTGCCAGCAGCTTTCAAACCGGGACCTGGGATTCACCCCTCCACTTT. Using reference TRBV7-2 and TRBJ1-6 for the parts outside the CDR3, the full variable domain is GAGVSQSPSNKVTEKGKDVELRCDPISGHTALYWYRQSLGQGLEFLIYFQGNSAPDKSGLPSDRFSAERTGGSVSTLTIQRTQQEDSAVYLCASSFQTGTWDSPLHFGNGTRLTVT.

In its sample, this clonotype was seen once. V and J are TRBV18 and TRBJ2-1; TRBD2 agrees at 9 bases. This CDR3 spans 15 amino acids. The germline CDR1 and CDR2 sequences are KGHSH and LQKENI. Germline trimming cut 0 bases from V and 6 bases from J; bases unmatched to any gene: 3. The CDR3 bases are TGTGCCAGCTCACCACCGGGACTAGCCCCCAATGAGCAGTTCTTC. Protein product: CASSPPGLAPNEQFF.

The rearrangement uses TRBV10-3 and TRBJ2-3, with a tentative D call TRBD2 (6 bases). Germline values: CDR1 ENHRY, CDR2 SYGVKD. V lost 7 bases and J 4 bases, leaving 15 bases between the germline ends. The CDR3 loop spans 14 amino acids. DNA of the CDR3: TGTGCCATCAACCGCGGGGCGGTGGCAGATACGCAGTATTTT. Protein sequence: CAINRGAVADTQYF.

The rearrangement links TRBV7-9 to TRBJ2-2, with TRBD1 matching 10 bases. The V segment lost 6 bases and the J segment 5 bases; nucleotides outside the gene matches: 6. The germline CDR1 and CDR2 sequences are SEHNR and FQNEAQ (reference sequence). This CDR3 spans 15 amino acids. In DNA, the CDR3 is TGTGCCAGCAGACCGACAGGGGGCGAGACCGGGGAGCTGTTTTTT. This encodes CASRPTGGETGELFF.

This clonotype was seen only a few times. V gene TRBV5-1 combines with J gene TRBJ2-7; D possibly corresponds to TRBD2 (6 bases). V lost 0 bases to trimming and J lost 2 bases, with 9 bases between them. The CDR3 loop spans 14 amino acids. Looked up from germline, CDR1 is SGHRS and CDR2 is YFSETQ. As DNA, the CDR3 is TGCGCCAGCAGCTTGGGAGGCGGGACCTACGAGCAGTACGTC. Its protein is CASSLGGGTYEQYV.

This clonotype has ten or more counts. Here the CDR3 reads CASSFWAPNTGELFF. The CDR3 coding sequence is TGTGCCAGCAGTTTTTGGGCCCCGAACACCGGGGAGCTGTTTTTT. The genes are TRBV12-3 or TRBV12-4 and TRBJ2-2; D is undetermined. There are 15 residues in the CDR3. Trimming removed 3 bases from V and 0 bases from J, with 8 bases in between.

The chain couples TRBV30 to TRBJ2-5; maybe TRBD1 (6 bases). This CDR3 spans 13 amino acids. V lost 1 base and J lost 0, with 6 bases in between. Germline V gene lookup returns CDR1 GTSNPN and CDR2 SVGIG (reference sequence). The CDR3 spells CAWSGGHQETQYF. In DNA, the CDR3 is TGTGCCTGGAGTGGGGGGCACCAAGAGACCCAGTACTTC.

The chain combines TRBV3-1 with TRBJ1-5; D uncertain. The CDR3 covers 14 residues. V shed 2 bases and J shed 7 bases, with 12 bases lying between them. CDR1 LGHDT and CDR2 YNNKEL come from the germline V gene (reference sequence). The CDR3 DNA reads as TGTGCCAGCAGCCAAAACGGACCTAGGCAGCCCCAGCATTTT. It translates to CASSQNGPRQPQHF.

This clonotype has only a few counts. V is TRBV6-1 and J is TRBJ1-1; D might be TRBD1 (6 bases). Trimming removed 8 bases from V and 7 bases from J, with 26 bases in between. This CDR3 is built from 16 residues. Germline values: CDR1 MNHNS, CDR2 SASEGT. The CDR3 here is CASSPASGESFIEAFF. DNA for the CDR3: TGTGCCAGCTCCCCGGCCTCAGGGGAATCATTCATTGAAGCTTTCTTT.